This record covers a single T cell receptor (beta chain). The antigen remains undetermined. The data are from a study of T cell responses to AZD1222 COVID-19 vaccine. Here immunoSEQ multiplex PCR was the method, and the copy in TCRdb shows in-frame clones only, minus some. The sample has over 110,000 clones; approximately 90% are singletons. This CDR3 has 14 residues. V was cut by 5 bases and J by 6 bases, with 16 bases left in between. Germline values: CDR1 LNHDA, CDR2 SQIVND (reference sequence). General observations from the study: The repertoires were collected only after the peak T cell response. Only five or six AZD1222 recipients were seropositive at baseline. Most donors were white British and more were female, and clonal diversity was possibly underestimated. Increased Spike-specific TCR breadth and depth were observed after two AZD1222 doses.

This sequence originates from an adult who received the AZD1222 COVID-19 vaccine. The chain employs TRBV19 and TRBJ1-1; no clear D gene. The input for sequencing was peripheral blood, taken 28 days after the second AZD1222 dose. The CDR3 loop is CASSFTEKRAEAFF. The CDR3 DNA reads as TGTGCCAGTAGTTTCACAGAGAAAAGGGCTGAAGCTTTCTTT.